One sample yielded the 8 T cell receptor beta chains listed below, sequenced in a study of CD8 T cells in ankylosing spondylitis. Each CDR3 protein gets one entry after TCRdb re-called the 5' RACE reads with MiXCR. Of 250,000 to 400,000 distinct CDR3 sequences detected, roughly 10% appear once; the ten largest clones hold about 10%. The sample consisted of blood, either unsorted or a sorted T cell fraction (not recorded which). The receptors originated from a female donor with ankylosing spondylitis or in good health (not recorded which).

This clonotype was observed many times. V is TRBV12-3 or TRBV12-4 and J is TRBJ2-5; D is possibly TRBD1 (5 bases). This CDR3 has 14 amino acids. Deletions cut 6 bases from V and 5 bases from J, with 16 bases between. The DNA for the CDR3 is TGTGCCAGCAGCTTTACAGGCTCCCGGGAGACCCAGTACTTC. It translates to CASSFTGSRETQYF.

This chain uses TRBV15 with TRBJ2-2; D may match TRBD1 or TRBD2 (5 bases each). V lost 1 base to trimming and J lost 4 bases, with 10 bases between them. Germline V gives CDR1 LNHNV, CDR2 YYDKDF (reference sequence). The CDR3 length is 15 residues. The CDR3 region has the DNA TGTGCCACCAGCAGAGGGGGGATGGTCACCGGGGAGCTGTTTTTT. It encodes CATSRGGMVTGELFF.

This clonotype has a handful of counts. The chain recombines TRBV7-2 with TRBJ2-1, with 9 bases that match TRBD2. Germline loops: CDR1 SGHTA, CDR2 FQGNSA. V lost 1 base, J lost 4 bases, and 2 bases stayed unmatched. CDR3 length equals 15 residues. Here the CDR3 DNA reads TGTGCCAGCAGCTTAGTTAGCGGGGGATACAATGAGCAGTTCTTC. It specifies CASSLVSGGYNEQFF.

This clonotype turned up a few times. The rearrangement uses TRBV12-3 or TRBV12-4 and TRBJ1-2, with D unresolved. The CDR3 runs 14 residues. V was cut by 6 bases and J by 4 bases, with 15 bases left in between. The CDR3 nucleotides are TGTGCCAGCAGCTCGAAAACACGGTCCTATGGCTACACCTTC. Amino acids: CASSSKTRSYGYTF.

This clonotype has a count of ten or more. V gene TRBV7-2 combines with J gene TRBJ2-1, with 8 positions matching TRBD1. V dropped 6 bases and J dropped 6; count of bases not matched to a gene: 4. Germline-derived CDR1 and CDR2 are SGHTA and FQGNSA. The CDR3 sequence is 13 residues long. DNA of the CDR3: TGTGCCAGCAGTCAAACAGGGGGCAATGAGCAGTTCTTC. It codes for CASSQTGGNEQFF.

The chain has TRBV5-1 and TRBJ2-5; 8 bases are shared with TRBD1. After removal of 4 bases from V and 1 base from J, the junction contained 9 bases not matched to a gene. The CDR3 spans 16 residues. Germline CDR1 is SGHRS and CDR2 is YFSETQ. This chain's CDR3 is CASSDPGQVLQETQYF. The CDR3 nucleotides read TGCGCCAGCAGCGATCCGGGACAGGTACTCCAAGAGACCCAGTACTTC.

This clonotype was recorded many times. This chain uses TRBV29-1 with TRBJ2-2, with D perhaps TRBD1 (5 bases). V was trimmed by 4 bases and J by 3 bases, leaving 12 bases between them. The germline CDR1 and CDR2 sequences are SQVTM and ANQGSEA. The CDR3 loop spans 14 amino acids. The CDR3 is CSVGQGLDTGELFF. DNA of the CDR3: TGCAGCGTTGGGCAGGGTTTGGACACCGGGGAGCTGTTTTTT.

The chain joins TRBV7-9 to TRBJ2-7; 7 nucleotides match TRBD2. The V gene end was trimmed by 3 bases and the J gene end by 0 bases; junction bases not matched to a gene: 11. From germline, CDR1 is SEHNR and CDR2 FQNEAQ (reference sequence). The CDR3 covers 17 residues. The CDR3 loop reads CASSLGSGTTSSYEQYF. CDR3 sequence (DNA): TGTGCCAGCAGCTTGGGTTCTGGGACTACTAGCTCCTACGAGCAGTACTTC.